These 25 T cell receptor beta chains were all obtained from the same sample, sequenced in a study of blood T cell repertoires in COVID-19. Using immunoSEQ multiplex PCR, the repertoire was profiled, and TCRdb retains in-frame clones only, with some absent. The profile covers around 95,000 clones, with approximately 81% appearing a single time and about 11% taken by the ten largest. The sequenced sample was peripheral blood. All receptors come from a woman aged 80 or older with acute or convalescent COVID-19.

Details on this clone: The junction does not match germline at one end; this may be a read error. The genes are TRBV28 and TRBJ1-5, with 7 positions matching TRBD1. The CDR3 has 14 amino acids. CDR1 and CDR2 (germline): MDHEN, SYDVKM. The DNA of the CDR3 is TGTGCCAGCAGTCAGAACAGGGGCAAACAGCCCCAGCATTTT. Translation gives CASSQNRGKQPQHF.

This clone was seen a handful of times. This sequence joins TRBV28 and TRBJ1-1, with 8 bases matching TRBD1. The junction had 17 bases not matched to a gene; V was cut back by 6 bases and J by 11 bases. CDR3 length: 15 residues. CDR1 MDHEN and CDR2 SYDVKM come from the germline V gene. CDR3 DNA sequence: TGTGCCAGCAGGCCATCCCAGGGGGCTCGAGGACGGGCTTTCTTT. This encodes CASRPSQGARGRAFF.

The rearrangement joins TRBV5-3 to TRBJ2-1, with 8 bases identical to TRBD2. TRBV5-3 is given ORF status, its function remaining uncertain. The V gene end was trimmed by 1 base and the J gene end by 1 base; junction bases not matched to a gene: 10. The CDR3 is 18 amino acids. CDR3 protein: CARSLLAAGGDSYNEQFF. Written as DNA, the CDR3 is TGTGCCAGAAGCTTGTTAGCGGCGGGGGGCGATTCCTACAATGAGCAGTTCTTC.

This clone was picked up one time. The chain employs TRBV6-5 and TRBJ1-1; no reliable D call. Germline V gene sequence: CDR1 MNHEY, CDR2 SVGAGI. CDR3 size: 13 residues. Between the trimmed V and J ends, which lost 7 bases and 0 bases, there was a span of 9 bases. CDR3 sequence reads: CASTRGMNTEAFF. In nucleotides, the CDR3 is TGTGCCAGCACACGAGGCATGAACACTGAAGCTTTCTTT.

The chain is built from TRBV18 and TRBJ2-4; no clear D gene. Trimming removed 6 bases at V and 4 bases at J, with 13 bases between. This CDR3 has 14 residues. Germline CDR1 is KGHSH and CDR2 is LQKENI. In DNA, the CDR3 is TGTGCCAGCTCCCCCCCAGGAATGAAAAACATTCAGTACTTC. Translated, it gives CASSPPGMKNIQYF.

The V call is TRBV2, the J call TRBJ2-5, with D possibly TRBD2 on 5 matching bases. In germline, CDR1 is SNHLY, CDR2 FYNNEI. V shed 6 bases and J shed 3 bases, with 17 bases lying between them. There are 15 residues in the CDR3. The CDR3 sequence is CASRREVAREETQYF. Here the CDR3 DNA reads TGTGCCAGCAGGAGGGAAGTAGCGCGGGAAGAGACCCAGTACTTC.

The V gene is TRBV28, the J gene TRBJ2-7; a weak D match, TRBD2 (6 bases). Germline V gene sequence: CDR1 MDHEN, CDR2 SYDVKM. This CDR3 spans 13 amino acids. Between the trimmed V and J ends, which lost 5 bases and 2 bases, there was a span of 10 bases. CDR3: CASSPPGAYEQYV. CDR3 in DNA: TGTGCCAGCAGTCCCCCGGGGGCCTACGAGCAGTACGTC.

As regards this clone: The sample has other DNA sequences that encode this CDR3 too. The rearrangement joins TRBV5-1 to TRBJ1-1; 7 bases fit TRBD1. From germline, CDR1 is SGHRS and CDR2 YFSETQ. The CDR3 spans 15 residues. J was trimmed by 3 bases and V by 0 bases; bases with no gene match: 5. CDR3 loop: CASSLGQGGHTEAFF. Written as DNA, the CDR3 is TGCGCCAGCAGCTTGGGACAGGGCGGGCACACTGAAGCTTTCTTT.

The chain is built from TRBV30 and TRBJ1-2, with D unresolved. CDR1 and CDR2 (germline): GTSNPN, SVGIG (reference sequence). V was clipped by 0 bases and J by 8 bases, with 10 bases between them. The CDR3 loop spans 12 amino acids. The CDR3 protein is CAWSVSNRGYTF. DNA of the CDR3: TGTGCCTGGAGTGTTTCGAACCGGGGCTACACCTTC.

The rearrangement links TRBV19 to TRBJ1-6; TRBD1 matches 9 bases. Germline CDR1 reads LNHDA; CDR2 reads SQIVND (reference sequence). Losses at the gene ends were 8 bases for V and 5 bases for J; bases not matched to a gene: 4. This CDR3 contains 14 residues. The CDR3 bases are TGTGCCAGTGGGGACAGGGCGGATAATTCACCCCTCCACTTT. This sequence encodes CASGDRADNSPLHF.

The chain couples TRBV12-3 or TRBV12-4 to TRBJ2-1; D unresolved. CDR3 length equals 11 residues. V was pared by 1 base and J by 10 bases, with 5 bases between. CDR3 amino acids: CASSLGREQFF. DNA for the CDR3: TGTGCCAGCAGTTTAGGCAGAGAGCAGTTCTTC.

This clone has a single count. DNA for the CDR3: TGCAGCACTCGAGAGGGTTCCGGGGAGCTGTTTTTT. Encoded protein: CSTREGSGELFF. The chain combines TRBV29-1 with TRBJ2-2, with D maybe TRBD2 (5 bases). Trimming removed 8 bases from V and 6 bases from J, with 13 bases in between. The CDR3 sequence is 12 residues long. Germline V gene data show CDR1 as SQVTM and CDR2 as ANQGSEA.

The chain uses TRBV7-8 and TRBJ2-3; maybe TRBD2 (6 bases). V was clipped by 5 bases and J by 3 bases, with 9 bases between them. This CDR3 spans 13 amino acids. Germline CDR1 is SGHVS and CDR2 is FQNEAQ. CDR3 sequence: CASSPGRTDTQYF. CDR3 nucleotides: TGTGCCAGCAGCCCAGGGAGGACAGATACGCAGTATTTT.

The chain links TRBV19 to TRBJ2-3; the D is unclear. Per the germline V gene, CDR1 is LNHDA and CDR2 is SQIVND (reference sequence). V lost 3 bases and J lost 0, with 7 bases in between. This CDR3 comprises 14 residues. The DNA for the CDR3 is TGTGCCAGTAGTATGTTTTCTAGCACAGATACGCAGTATTTT. Translation gives CASSMFSSTDTQYF.

The chain has TRBV5-5 and TRBJ1-1; D unclear. The V gene lost 3 bases and the J gene lost 1 base, with 10 bases spanning the gap. CDR1 and CDR2 from the germline V gene are SGHKS and YYEKEE (reference sequence). The CDR3 contains 14 residues. The CDR3 spells CASSYQAANTEAFF. CDR3 nucleotides: TGTGCCAGCAGCTATCAGGCCGCGAACACTGAAGCTTTCTTT.

The gene calls are TRBV30 and TRBJ1-2; D gene uncertain. The V gene lost 0 bases and the J gene lost 4 bases, with 18 bases spanning the gap. Germline CDR1 GTSNPN, CDR2 SVGIG (reference sequence). The CDR3 covers 16 residues. The CDR3 sequence: CAWSVLGIPTIYGYTF. The DNA of the CDR3 is TGTGCCTGGAGTGTACTAGGAATCCCAACCATCTATGGCTACACCTTC.

The chain employs TRBV30 and TRBJ1-2; D not resolved. Trimming cost V 0 bases and J 14 bases, with 13 bases left between them. In germline, CDR1 is GTSNPN, CDR2 SVGIG (reference sequence). The CDR3 length is 11 residues. CDR3 sequence: CAWSVRELWTF. CDR3 coding DNA: TGTGCCTGGAGTGTACGGGAACTTTGGACCTTC.

The chain recombines TRBV7-9 with TRBJ2-3; tentative D call: TRBD1 (5 bases). In germline, CDR1 is SEHNR, CDR2 FQNEAQ (reference sequence). The CDR3 is made up of 15 amino acids. Trimming took off 1 base at V and 1 base at J, with 9 bases between the two ends. CDR3 amino acids: CASSLEGWGTDTQYF. The CDR3 DNA sequence: TGTGCCAGCAGCTTAGAGGGGTGGGGCACAGATACGCAGTATTTT.

The chain employs TRBV19 and TRBJ2-3, with 9 bases that match TRBD2. The CDR3 contains 15 residues. The junction had 5 bases not matched to a gene; V was cut back by 5 bases and J by 2 bases. Germline CDR1 reads LNHDA; CDR2 reads SQIVND (reference sequence). For the CDR3, the DNA is TGTGCCAGTAGTTACAGCGGGGGGAACACAGATACGCAGTATTTT. It translates to CASSYSGGNTDTQYF.

The rearrangement links TRBV5-8 to TRBJ1-5; TRBD1 matches at 9 bases. The CDR3 is 16 residues long. CDR1 and CDR2 from the germline V gene are SGHTS and YDEGEE. With V trimmed by 4 bases and J by 4 bases, 9 bases remained unmatched. For the CDR3, the DNA is TGTGCCAGCAGCACATGGGGACAGGGAAGGAATCAGCCCCAGCATTTT. This codes for CASSTWGQGRNQPQHF.

Only one count was recorded for this clone. This chain connects TRBV2 to TRBJ1-4; D perhaps matches TRBD1 (6 bases). This CDR3 region has 14 residues. Per the germline V gene, CDR1 is SNHLY and CDR2 is FYNNEI. Trimming pared 6 bases from V and 3 bases from J, leaving 11 bases between. The CDR3: CASRQGWSNEKLFF. The CDR3 DNA sequence: TGTGCCAGCAGACAGGGTTGGTCTAATGAAAAACTGTTTTTT.

CDR3 amino acids: CASSCTYLGRGRPSYEQYF. In DNA form, the CDR3 reads TGTGCCAGCAGCTGTACATACCTCGGCAGGGGTCGGCCCTCCTACGAGCAGTACTTC. The chain recombines TRBV7-7 with TRBJ2-7; TRBD1 might be the D (6 bases). Germline V gene data show CDR1 as SSHAT and CDR2 as FNYEAQ (reference sequence). Deletions cut 4 bases from V and 0 bases from J, with 25 bases between. CDR3 length: 19 residues.

The CDR3 region has the DNA TGTGCCAGAAGCTGGGGCGGACAGGAGAACACTGAAGCTTTCTTT. It codes for CARSWGGQENTEAFF. The gene calls are TRBV5-3 and TRBJ1-1; 7 bases line up with TRBD1. TRBV5-3 is noted as an ORF with a role that remains uncertain. This CDR3 has 15 amino acids. V was pared by 3 bases and J by 1 base, with 6 bases of the junction left unmatched.

V usage is TRBV18 and J usage is TRBJ2-1; maybe TRBD2 (5 bases). Germline V gene lookup returns CDR1 KGHSH and CDR2 LQKENI. The CDR3 covers 15 residues. Trimming took off 3 bases at V and 3 bases at J, with 12 bases between the two ends. CDR3 nucleotides: TGTGCCAGCTCACCTCGATCGGACTTCTACAATGAGCAGTTCTTC. Encoded protein: CASSPRSDFYNEQFF.

The chain carries TRBV4-3 and TRBJ2-3; 8 bases are a match to TRBD2. With V trimmed by 1 base and J by 1 base, 4 bases remained unmatched. The germline CDR1 and CDR2 sequences are LGHNA and YSLEER. The CDR3 is made up of 16 amino acids. For the CDR3, the DNA is TGCGCCAGCAGCCAAGCCGGGGGGGATCGCACAGATACGCAGTATTTT. It is translated as CASSQAGGDRTDTQYF.